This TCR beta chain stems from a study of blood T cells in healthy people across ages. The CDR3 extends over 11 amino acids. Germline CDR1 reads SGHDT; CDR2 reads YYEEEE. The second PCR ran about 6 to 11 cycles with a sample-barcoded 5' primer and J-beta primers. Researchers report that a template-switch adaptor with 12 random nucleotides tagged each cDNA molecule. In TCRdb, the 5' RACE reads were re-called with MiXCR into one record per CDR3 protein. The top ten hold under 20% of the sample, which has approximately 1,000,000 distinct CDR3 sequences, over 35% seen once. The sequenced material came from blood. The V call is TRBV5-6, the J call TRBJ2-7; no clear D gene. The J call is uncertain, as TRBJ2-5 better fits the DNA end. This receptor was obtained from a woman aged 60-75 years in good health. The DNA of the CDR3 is TGTGCCAGCAGCTTGGTACCGACCCAGTACTTC. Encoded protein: CASSLVPTQYF.